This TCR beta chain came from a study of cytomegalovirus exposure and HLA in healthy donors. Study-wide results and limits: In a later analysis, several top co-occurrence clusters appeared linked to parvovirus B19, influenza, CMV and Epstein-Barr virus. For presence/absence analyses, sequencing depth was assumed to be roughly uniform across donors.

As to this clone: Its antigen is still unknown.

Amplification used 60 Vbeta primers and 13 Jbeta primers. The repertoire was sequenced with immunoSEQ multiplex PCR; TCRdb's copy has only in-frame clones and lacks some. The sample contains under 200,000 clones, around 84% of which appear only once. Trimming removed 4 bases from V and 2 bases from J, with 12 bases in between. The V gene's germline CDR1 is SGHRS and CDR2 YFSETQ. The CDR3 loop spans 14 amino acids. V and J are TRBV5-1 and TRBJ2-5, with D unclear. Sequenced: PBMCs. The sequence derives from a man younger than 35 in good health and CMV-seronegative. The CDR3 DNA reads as TGCGCCAGCAGCGTACAGAGAAATCAAGAGACCCAGTACTTC. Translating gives CASSVQRNQETQYF.